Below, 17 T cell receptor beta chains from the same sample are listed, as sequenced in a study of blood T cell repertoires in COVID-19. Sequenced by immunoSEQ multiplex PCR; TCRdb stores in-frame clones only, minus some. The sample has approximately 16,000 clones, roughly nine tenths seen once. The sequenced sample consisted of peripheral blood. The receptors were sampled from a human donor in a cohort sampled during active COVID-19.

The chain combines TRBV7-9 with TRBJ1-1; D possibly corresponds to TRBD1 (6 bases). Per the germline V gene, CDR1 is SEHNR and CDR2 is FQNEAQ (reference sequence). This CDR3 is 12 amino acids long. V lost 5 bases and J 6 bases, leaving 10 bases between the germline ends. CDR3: CASSVGGAEAFF. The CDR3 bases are TGTGCCAGCAGCGTAGGGGGGGCTGAAGCTTTCTTT. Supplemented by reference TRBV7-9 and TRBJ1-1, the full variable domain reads DTGVSQNPRHKITKRGQNVTFRCDPISEHNRLYWYRQTLGQGPEFLTYFQNEAQLEKSRLLSDRFSAERPKGSFSTLEIQRTEQGDSAMYLCASSVGGAEAFFGQGTRLTVV.

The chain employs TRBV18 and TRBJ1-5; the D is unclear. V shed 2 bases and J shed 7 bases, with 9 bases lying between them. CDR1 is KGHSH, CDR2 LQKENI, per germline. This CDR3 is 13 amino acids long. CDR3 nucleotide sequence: TGTGCCAGCTCACCAGAGGGTGGCCAGCCCCAGCATTTT. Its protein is CASSPEGGQPQHF. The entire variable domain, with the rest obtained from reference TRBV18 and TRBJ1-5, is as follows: NAGVMQNPRHLVRRRGQEARLRCSPMKGHSHVYWYRQLPEEGLKFMVYLQKENIIDESGMPKERFSAEFPKEGPSILRIQQVVRGDSAAYFCASSPEGGQPQHFGDGTRLSIL.

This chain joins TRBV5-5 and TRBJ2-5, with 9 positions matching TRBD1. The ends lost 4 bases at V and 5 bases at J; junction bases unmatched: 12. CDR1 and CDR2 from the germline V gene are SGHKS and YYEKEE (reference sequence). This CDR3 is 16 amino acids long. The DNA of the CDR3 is TGTGCCAGCAGCCGCAATCCAACAGGGGGCGGTGAGACCCAGTACTTC. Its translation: CASSRNPTGGGETQYF.

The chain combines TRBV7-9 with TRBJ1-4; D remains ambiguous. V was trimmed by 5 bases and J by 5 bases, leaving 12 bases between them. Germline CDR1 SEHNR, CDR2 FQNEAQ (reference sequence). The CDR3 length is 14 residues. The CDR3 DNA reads TGTGCCAGCAGCAGAGGGTGGCCAAATGAAAAACTGTTTTTT. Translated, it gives CASSRGWPNEKLFF.

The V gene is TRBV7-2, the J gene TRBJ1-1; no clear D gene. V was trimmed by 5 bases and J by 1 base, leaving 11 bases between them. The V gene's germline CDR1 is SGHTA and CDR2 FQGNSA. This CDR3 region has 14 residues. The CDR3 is CASSLLGANTEAFF. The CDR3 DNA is TGTGCCAGCAGCCTATTGGGAGCGAACACTGAAGCTTTCTTT.

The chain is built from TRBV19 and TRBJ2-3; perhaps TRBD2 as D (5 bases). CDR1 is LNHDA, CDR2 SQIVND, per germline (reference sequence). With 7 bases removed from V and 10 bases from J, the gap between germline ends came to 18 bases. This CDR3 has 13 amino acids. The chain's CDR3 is CASTARRSGAQYF. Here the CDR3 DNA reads TGTGCCAGTACAGCAAGGAGATCCGGGGCGCAGTATTTT.

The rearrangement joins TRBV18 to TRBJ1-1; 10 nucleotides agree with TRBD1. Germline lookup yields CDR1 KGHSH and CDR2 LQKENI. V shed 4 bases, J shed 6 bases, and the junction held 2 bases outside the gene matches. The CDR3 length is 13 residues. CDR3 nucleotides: TGTGCCAGCTCACGGGACAGGGGTTCTGAAGCTTTCTTT. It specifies CASSRDRGSEAFF.

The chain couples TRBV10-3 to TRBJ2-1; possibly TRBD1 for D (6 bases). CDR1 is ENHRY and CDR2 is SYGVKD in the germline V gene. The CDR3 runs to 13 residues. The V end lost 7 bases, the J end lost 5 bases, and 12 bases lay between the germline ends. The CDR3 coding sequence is TGTGCCATCACCAGGGGCCGGGACAATGAGCAGTTCTTC. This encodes CAITRGRDNEQFF.

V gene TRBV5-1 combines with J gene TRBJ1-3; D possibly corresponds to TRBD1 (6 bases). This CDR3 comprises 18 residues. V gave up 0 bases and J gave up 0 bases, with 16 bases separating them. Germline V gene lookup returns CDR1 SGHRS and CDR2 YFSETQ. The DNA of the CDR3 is TGCGCCAGCAGCTTGGACCCAGGGGCCCTAAACTCTGGAAACACCATATATTTT. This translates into CASSLDPGALNSGNTIYF.

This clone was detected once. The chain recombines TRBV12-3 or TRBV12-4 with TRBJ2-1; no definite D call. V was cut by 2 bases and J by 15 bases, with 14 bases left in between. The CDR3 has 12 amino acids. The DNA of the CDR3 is TGTGCCAGCAGTTTAAAGAATCAAGCGCGGTTCTTC. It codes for CASSLKNQARFF.

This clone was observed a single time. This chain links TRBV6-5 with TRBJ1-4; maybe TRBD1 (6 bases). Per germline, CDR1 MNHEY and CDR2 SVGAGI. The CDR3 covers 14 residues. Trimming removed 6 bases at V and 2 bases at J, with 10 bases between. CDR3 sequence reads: CASRTGSTNEKLFF. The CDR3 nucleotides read TGTGCCAGCAGGACAGGCTCGACTAATGAAAAACTGTTTTTT.

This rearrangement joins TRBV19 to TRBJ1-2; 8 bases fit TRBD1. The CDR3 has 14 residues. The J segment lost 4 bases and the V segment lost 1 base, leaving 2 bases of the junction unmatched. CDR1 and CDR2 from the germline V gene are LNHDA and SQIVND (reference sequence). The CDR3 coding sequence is TGTGCCAGTAGTATAGGGACAGGGATCTATGGCTACACCTTC. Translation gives CASSIGTGIYGYTF.

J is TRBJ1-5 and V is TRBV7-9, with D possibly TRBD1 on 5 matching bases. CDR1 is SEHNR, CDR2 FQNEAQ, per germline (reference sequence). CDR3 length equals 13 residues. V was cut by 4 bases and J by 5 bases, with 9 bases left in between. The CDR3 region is CASSSGGDQPQHF. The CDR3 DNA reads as TGTGCCAGCAGCTCCGGAGGGGATCAGCCCCAGCATTTT.

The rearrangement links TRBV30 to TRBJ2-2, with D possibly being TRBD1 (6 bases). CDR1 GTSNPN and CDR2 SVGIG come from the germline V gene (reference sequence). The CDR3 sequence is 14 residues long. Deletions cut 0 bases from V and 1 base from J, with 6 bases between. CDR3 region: CAWSVGGNTGELFF. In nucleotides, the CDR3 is TGTGCCTGGAGTGTAGGGGGGAACACCGGGGAGCTGTTTTTT.

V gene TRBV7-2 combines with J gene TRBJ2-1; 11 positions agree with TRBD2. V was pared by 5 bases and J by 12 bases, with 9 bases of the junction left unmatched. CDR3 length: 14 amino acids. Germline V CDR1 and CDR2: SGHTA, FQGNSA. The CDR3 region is CASSPIAGGRMQFF. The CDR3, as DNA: TGTGCCAGCAGCCCAATAGCGGGGGGGCGGATGCAGTTCTTC.

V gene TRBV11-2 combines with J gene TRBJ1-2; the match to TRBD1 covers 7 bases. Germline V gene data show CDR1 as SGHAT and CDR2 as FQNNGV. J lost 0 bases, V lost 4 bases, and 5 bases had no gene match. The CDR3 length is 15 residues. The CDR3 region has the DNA TGTGCCAGCAGCTCAAACAGGGGTTCTAACTATGGCTACACCTTC. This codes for CASSSNRGSNYGYTF.

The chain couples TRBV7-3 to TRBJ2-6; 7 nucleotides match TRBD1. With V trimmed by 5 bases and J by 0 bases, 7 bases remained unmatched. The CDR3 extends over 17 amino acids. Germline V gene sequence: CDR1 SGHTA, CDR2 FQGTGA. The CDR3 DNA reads TGTGCCAGCAGCGCTACCGGGACAGCCTCTGGGGCCAACGTCCTGACTTTC. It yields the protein CASSATGTASGANVLTF. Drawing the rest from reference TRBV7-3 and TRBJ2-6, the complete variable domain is GAGVSQTPSNKVTEKGKYVELRCDPISGHTALYWYRQSLGQGPEFLIYFQGTGAADDSGLPNDRFFAVRPEGSVSTLKIQRTERGDSAVYLCASSATGTASGANVLTFGAGSRLTVL.